This TCR beta chain was obtained from a study of blood T cell repertoires in COVID-19. Study in general: Some COVID-19 samples were acute and others convalescent; all came from the United States, Italy and Spain.

Source study methods: Estimation of nucleated cell counts relied on the amplification of reference gene primers. Produced via immunoSEQ multiplex PCR; TCRdb's table is partial and in-frame only. The V and J calls and the clone size are those of that table, but D and trimming were determined from the DNA. This sample carries 99,000 or so clones, about 91% of them seen once, and the ten largest clones take 5% to 6.5%. Trimming removed 0 bases at V and 7 bases at J, with 9 bases between. CDR3 length: 13 residues. The V gene's germline CDR1 is MNHEY and CDR2 SVGEGT. This clonotype originated in a human donor in a cohort sampled during active COVID-19. The chain employs TRBV6-2 or TRBV6-3 and TRBJ1-1; D is unresolved. The sequenced sample consisted of peripheral blood. This chain's CDR3 is CASSYSSTVEAFF. CDR3 nucleotides: TGTGCCAGCAGTTACTCGTCCACAGTTGAAGCTTTCTTT.